This TCR beta chain was observed in a study of blood T cell repertoires in COVID-19 (dated by TCRdb to 2020 to 2021). Regarding the research as a whole: Samples covering the acute and convalescent phases of COVID-19 were provided by collaborators in the United States, Italy and Spain. The prospective study material was composed of cDNA or gDNA derived from T cells, B-cell-depleted T cells, or PBMCs. Subjects who had been exposed to COVID-19, were actively infected with it, or had recovered from it provided the deeply sampled blood TCRbeta repertoires that made up the dataset. A freely available public database, intended as a resource for researchers studying the immune response to SARS-CoV-2, is where the repertoires were released. The samples were drawn from the first 160 participants of the ongoing ImmuneRACE study and from 1,254 subjects provided by 6 global collaborators. The sample metadata nearly always contained a de-identified subject ID, COVID-19 status, age in years and sex. Where available, HLA class I and class II types were taken from metadata supplied by the sample provider and were not determined by assay-based typing.

Each collaborating institution followed its own protocols to collect whole blood in K2EDTA tubes. For TCRbeta analysis, collaborators shipped samples as frozen whole blood, isolated PBMCs, or DNA extracted from either of those sample types. The immunoSEQ Assay, a bias-controlled multiplex PCR, was used to amplify TCRbeta CDR3 regions from genomic DNA. Per the source publication's procedure: The number of nucleated cells in each sample was estimated by amplification of reference gene primers within the assay. To quantify the absolute abundance of each unique TCRbeta CDR3 rearrangement, sequence reads were collapsed and filtered. For each sample, productive Simpson clonality was calculated as the square root of Simpson's diversity index over productive rearrangements. TCRdb re-hosts the immuneACCESS table, in-frame sequences only. Its copies lack some clones; in the studies checked, an unresolved V gene accounts for under half of them, and the cause for the rest is not known. D and trimming were read from the DNA, whereas the V and J calls and clone size are those reported in that table. The sample includes about 280,000 clones, with 70% to 90% observed a single time. The top ten constitute roughly 9.6% of the sample.

The research as a whole found: How much clinical and demographic metadata was included differed by source and by participant, and the metadata was provided uncurated.

V is clipped by 0 bases and J by 0 bases, and the sequence between their germline boundaries is 10 bases long. The CDR3 runs 15 residues from the cysteine to the phenylalanine. Left in the record is the CDR3 DNA by itself, 45 bases read in frame from the first base. Per the germline V gene, SGDLS is the CDR1 and YYNGEE is the CDR2. About this clone itself: Its antigen target is currently unknown. It has no much larger one-base neighbor in the sample; base qualities were not kept.

This receptor was taken from a woman in her 70s with acute or convalescent COVID-19. This receptor chain uses TRBV9 and TRBJ2-7; possibly the D gene is TRBD2, per 6 matching bases. The sequenced material came from peripheral blood. CDR3 loop: CASSVGDWSSYEQYF. The DNA is TGTGCCAGCAGCGTAGGGGACTGGAGCTCCTACGAGCAGTACTTC.